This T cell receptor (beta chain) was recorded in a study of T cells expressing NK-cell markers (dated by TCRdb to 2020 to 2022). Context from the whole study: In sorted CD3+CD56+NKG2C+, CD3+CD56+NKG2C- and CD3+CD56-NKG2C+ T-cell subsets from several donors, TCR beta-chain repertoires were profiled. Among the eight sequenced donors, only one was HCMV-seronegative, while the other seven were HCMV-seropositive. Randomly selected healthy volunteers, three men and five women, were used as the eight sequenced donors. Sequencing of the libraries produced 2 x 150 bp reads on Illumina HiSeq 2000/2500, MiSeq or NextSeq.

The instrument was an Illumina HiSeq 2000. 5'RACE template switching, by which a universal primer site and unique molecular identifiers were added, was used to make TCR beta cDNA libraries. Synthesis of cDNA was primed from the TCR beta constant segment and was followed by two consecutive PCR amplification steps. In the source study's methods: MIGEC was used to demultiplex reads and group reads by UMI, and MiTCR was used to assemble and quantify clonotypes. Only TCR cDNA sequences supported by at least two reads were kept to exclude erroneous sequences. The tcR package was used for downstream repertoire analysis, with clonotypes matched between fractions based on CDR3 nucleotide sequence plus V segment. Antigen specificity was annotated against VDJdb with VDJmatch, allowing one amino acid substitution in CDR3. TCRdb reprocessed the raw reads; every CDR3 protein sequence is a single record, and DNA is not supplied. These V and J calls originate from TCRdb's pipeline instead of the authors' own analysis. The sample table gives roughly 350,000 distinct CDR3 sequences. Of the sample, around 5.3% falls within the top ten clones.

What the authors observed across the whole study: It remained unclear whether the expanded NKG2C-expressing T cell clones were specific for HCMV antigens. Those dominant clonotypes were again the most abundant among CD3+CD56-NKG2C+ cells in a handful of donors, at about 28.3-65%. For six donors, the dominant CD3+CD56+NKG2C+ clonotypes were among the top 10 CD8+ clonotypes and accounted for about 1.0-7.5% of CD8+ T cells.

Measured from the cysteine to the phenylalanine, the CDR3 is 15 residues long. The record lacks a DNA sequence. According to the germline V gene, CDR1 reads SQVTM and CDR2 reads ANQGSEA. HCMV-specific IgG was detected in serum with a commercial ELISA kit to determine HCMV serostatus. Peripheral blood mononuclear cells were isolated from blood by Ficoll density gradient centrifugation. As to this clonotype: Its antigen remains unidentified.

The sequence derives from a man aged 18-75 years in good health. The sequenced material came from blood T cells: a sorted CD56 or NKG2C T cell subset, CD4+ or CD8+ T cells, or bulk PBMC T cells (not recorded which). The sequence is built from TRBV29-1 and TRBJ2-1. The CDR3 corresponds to CSVEEKGYRKLEQFF.